Sequencing of this T cell receptor (beta chain) was carried out in a study of T cells in localized non-small cell lung cancer. Study results and limitations: Longer survival (overall) was linked to higher T cell density in blood. In uninvolved adjacent lung, T cell clonality reached its highest value, exceeding tumor. Sequencing covered just one tumor region, so heterogeneity cannot be ruled out. Adjacent lung exhibited a median of 57 among the 100 most abundant tumor clones.

The data were produced by immunoSEQ multiplex PCR, yet TCRdb's version contains in-frame clones alone and is incomplete. The sample lists 5,500 to 7,500 clones; 80% to 90% were seen once. Trimming took off 2 bases at V and 0 bases at J, with 12 bases between the two ends. Germline CDR1 SGHRS, CDR2 YFSETQ. This CDR3 spans 16 amino acids. Points on this clone: The antigen is not known.

The rearrangement links TRBV5-1 to TRBJ2-1; D gene ambiguous. The clonotype originates from a male donor aged 60 or over with stage I lung adenocarcinoma. This specimen was peripheral blood, taken before any cancer treatment. In nucleotides, the CDR3 is TGCGCCAGCAGCTTCATCGGTTCCAGCTCCTACAATGAGCAGTTCTTC. This codes for CASSFIGSSSYNEQFF.